The sequence of this T cell receptor (beta chain) was determined in a study of blood T cell repertoires in COVID-19. About the study: The United States, Italy and Spain provided the acute and convalescent COVID-19 samples. The cDNA or gDNA used as material had been derived from T cells, B-cell-depleted T cells, or PBMCs.

The V gene end was trimmed by 7 bases and the J gene end by 3 bases; junction bases not matched to a gene: 12. Germline CDR1 SQVTM, CDR2 ANQGSEA. CDR3 length: 15 amino acids. Original handling: For nucleated cells, counts were estimated from reference gene primer amplification. Produced via immunoSEQ multiplex PCR; TCRdb's table is partial and in-frame only. The D gene and trimming were derived from the DNA, and the V and J assignments and clone size from that table. The sample shows 100,000 to 130,000 clones, roughly 85% of them seen only once. This clonotype was sampled from a human donor in a cohort sampled during active COVID-19. V and J are TRBV29-1 and TRBJ2-4, with 7 bases lining up with TRBD1. The sample taken for sequencing was peripheral blood. As DNA, the CDR3 is TGCAGCGCCAGGGACAGCCTGTCTGGCAAAAACATTCAGTACTTC. Its translation: CSARDSLSGKNIQYF.